Presented here are 11 T cell receptor beta chains from one specimen sequenced in a study of regulatory T cells in long-lasting Graves disease. As for time point: persistent/refractory GD, antithyroid drugs over 5 years with positive TRAb. The TCR library was made from RNA extracted from PBMCs. Investigators prepared the TCR beta libraries by applying iRepertoire HTBI primers and Arm-PCR of CDR3 regions. TCRdb called the multiplex PCR reads again in MiXCR, with one record for every CDR3 protein. The sample shows roughly 400,000 distinct CDR3 sequences, around 21% of them seen only once. The sample here was peripheral blood mononuclear cells (PBMCs), taken when the disease was refractory, from a patient treated with antithyroid drugs. All receptors derive from a female donor with Graves disease.

Many counts were recorded for this clonotype. This chain uses TRBV6-1 with TRBJ2-5; the D gene is possibly TRBD1 (6 bases). The CDR3 is made up of 15 amino acids. CDR1 and CDR2 from the germline V gene are MNHNS and SASEGT. The ends were cut back, 11 bases at V and 0 bases at J, with 19 bases in the middle. The CDR3 DNA reads as TGTGCCGTACGATGGTGGACAGAGGACCAAGAGACCCAGTACTTC. Protein sequence: CAVRWWTEDQETQYF.

This clonotype was found a few times. The chain couples TRBV12-3 or TRBV12-4 to TRBJ2-5; TRBD1 aligns across 11 bases. V gave up 6 bases and J gave up 5 bases; unmatched junction bases: 8. The CDR3 runs to 15 residues. In DNA, the CDR3 is TGTGCCAGCAGACCGGACAGGGGGCTTGGGGAGACCCAGTACTTC. Protein sequence: CASRPDRGLGETQYF.

This clonotype occurred a few times. The V and J genes are TRBV18 and TRBJ2-7, with a weak D call TRBD1 (6 bases). This CDR3 has 14 amino acids. Looked up from germline, CDR1 is KGHSH and CDR2 is LQKENI. With 5 bases removed from V and 7 bases from J, the gap between germline ends came to 18 bases. The CDR3 spells CASSSLDSVGEQYF. Written as DNA, the CDR3 is TGTGCCAGCTCATCACTGGACAGCGTGGGGGAGCAGTACTTC.

This clonotype was detected a few times. In DNA form, the CDR3 reads TGCAGTGCCTCCGGGACTAGCAAGCGGGAGCAGTACTTC. Translation: CSASGTSKREQYF. V gene TRBV20-1 combines with J gene TRBJ2-7; TRBD2 aligns across 9 bases. The V gene end was trimmed by 6 bases and the J gene end by 7 bases; junction bases not matched to a gene: 10. The CDR3 length is 13 residues. Germline V gives CDR1 DFQATT, CDR2 SNEGSKA (reference sequence).

The gene calls are TRBV20-1 and TRBJ2-2; 9 bases match TRBD1. This CDR3 has 15 amino acids. Germline lookup yields CDR1 DFQATT and CDR2 SNEGSKA (reference sequence). The ends lost 5 bases at V and 4 bases at J; junction bases unmatched: 8. CDR3 residues: CSAFTGGLGTGELFF. CDR3 DNA: TGCAGTGCTTTCACAGGGGGCCTTGGCACCGGGGAGCTGTTTTTT.

A remark on this clonotype: A clone one base away is much larger, so this may be a read error. The chain has TRBV6-1 and TRBJ2-5; weak D call: TRBD1 (6 bases). CDR1 is MNHNS and CDR2 is SASEGT in the germline V gene. The CDR3 spans 14 residues. Trimming shortened V by 6 bases and J by 7 bases, and 18 bases separated the two germline ends. As DNA, the CDR3 is TGTGCCAGCAGACGGGGTTCTGTAGGGGGGACCCAGTACTTC. Translation gives CASRRGSVGGTQYF.

This clonotype has at least ten counts. The gene calls are TRBV28 and TRBJ2-7, with 7 bases identical to TRBD1. V was pared by 6 bases and J by 4 bases, with 3 bases of the junction left unmatched. CDR3 length: 12 residues. The V gene's germline CDR1 is MDHEN and CDR2 SYDVKM. CDR3 nucleotides: TGTGCCAGCAGATCGGGACAGTACGAGCAGTACTTC. Translation: CASRSGQYEQYF. The full variable domain, its missing parts supplied by reference TRBV28 and TRBJ2-7, is DVKVTQSSRYLVKRTGEKVFLECVQDMDHENMFWYRQDPGLGLRLIYFSYDVKMKEKGDIPEGYSVSREKKERFSLILESASTNQTSMYLCASRSGQYEQYFGPGTRLTVT.

This clonotype occurred a few times. The chain uses TRBV7-2 and TRBJ2-2, with D possibly TRBD2 on 6 matching bases. This CDR3 comprises 16 residues. The V end lost 2 bases, the J end lost 6 bases, and 16 bases lay between the germline ends. Germline V lookup: CDR1 SGHTA, CDR2 FQGNSA. The chain's CDR3 is CASSLRSPGVPGELFF. The CDR3 DNA reads as TGTGCCAGCAGCTTAAGGTCCCCGGGAGTCCCCGGGGAGCTGTTTTTT.

Only one count was recorded for this clonotype. The chain employs TRBV29-1 and TRBJ2-2; 9 bases are a match to TRBD1. V trimming: 7 bases; J trimming: 7 bases; junction bases outside the gene matches: 7. CDR1 is SQVTM, CDR2 ANQGSEA, per germline. The CDR3 is made up of 13 amino acids. The CDR3 loop is CSAYRGQDGELFF. CDR3 coding DNA: TGCAGCGCGTACAGGGGGCAAGACGGGGAGCTGTTTTTT.

To note about this clonotype: This could be a read error, since a much larger clone is one nucleotide away. The chain combines TRBV12-3 or TRBV12-4 with TRBJ2-2; D is undetermined. V dropped 3 bases and J dropped 0 bases, with 8 bases sitting between them. There are 15 residues in the CDR3. DNA of the CDR3: TGTGCCAGCAGTTTTATAGGGACGAACACCGGGGAGCTGTTTTTT. Its translation is CASSFIGTNTGELFF.

The chain carries TRBV7-9 and TRBJ2-7, with D perhaps TRBD1 (6 bases). Germline assignment: CDR1 SEHNR and CDR2 FQNEAQ (reference sequence). The CDR3 spans 13 residues. Trimming cost V 5 bases and J 3 bases, with 11 bases left between them. CDR3 nucleotide sequence: TGTGCCAGCAGCGACCGGGACAACTACGAGCAGTACTTC. Translating it yields CASSDRDNYEQYF. The complete variable domain, with remaining parts taken from reference TRBV7-9 and TRBJ2-7, reads DTGVSQNPRHKITKRGQNVTFRCDPISEHNRLYWYRQTLGQGPEFLTYFQNEAQLEKSRLLSDRFSAERPKGSFSTLEIQRTEQGDSAMYLCASSDRDNYEQYFGPGTRLTVT.